This T cell receptor (beta chain) is drawn from a study of blood T cell repertoires in COVID-19. Using immunoSEQ multiplex PCR, the repertoire was profiled, and TCRdb retains in-frame clones only, with some absent. This repertoire shows 310,000 or so clones, around 89% found once; its top ten account for 1.7%. Looked up from germline, CDR1 is LNHNV and CDR2 is YYDKDF (reference sequence). V shed 6 bases, J shed 4 bases, and the junction held 1 base outside the gene matches. This CDR3 is 13 amino acids long. The sequence was obtained from a woman between 18 and 29 years old with acute COVID-19. Material for sequencing was PBMCs or T cells enriched from blood (not recorded which). The rearrangement links TRBV15 to TRBJ2-1, with 9 bases aligning to TRBD1. The CDR3: CATRTGGYNEQFF. Written as DNA, the CDR3 is TGTGCCACCAGGACAGGGGGATACAATGAGCAGTTCTTC.